The rows below give T cell receptor beta chains drawn from one sample of a study of blood T cell repertoires in COVID-19. Only in-frame clones appear in the TCRdb table, and some are missing; sequencing was by immunoSEQ multiplex PCR. The table includes 100,000 to 150,000 clones, roughly 80% detected once. Specimen: peripheral blood. These receptors originate from a woman in her forties or fifties with acute or convalescent COVID-19. The CDR3 runs from the conserved cysteine through the conserved F or W. The order of the fields is D gene, J gene, V gene, clone size, CDR3 protein, CDR3 DNA. D genes are given only for firm matches. Clone sizes are given selectively: once, few, many, or a class where the clone is expanded.

TRBD2	TRBJ2-2	TRBV10-3	-	CAISDMIAGNTGELFF	TGTGCCATCAGTGATATGATAGCGGGGAACACCGGGGAGCTGTTTTTT
-	TRBJ1-1	TRBV3-1/TRBV3-2	-	CASSPRQNTEAFF	TGTGCCAGCAGCCCCCGACAGAACACTGAAGCTTTCTTT
TRBD1	TRBJ2-7	TRBV6-1	-	CASSEKGGALGEQYF	TGTGCCAGCAGTGAAAAAGGGGGCGCATTGGGCGAGCAGTACTTC
TRBD2	TRBJ2-3	TRBV24-1	-	CATSDHAAGGTDTQYF	TGTGCCACCAGTGACCACGCTGCGGGGGGCACAGATACGCAGTATTTT
-	TRBJ2-1	TRBV10-1	-	CASSESGVLNNEQFF	TGCGCCAGCAGTGAGTCAGGGGTACTAAACAATGAGCAGTTCTTC
TRBD2	TRBJ2-3	TRBV20-1	-	CSASLGSAVGAGGPRDTQYF	TGCAGTGCTAGTTTGGGTTCAGCCGTCGGTGCGGGGGGGCCGAGGGATACGCAGTATTTT
TRBD1	TRBJ1-5	TRBV27	-	CASSLSGRDRGAYSNQPQHF	TGTGCCAGCAGTTTATCAGGAAGGGACAGGGGAGCTTATAGCAATCAGCCCCAGCATTTT
-	TRBJ1-2	TRBV7-9	few	CASSLAGAHNYGYTF	TGTGCCAGCAGCTTAGCAGGGGCGCATAACTATGGCTACACCTTC
TRBD1	TRBJ1-2	TRBV11-2	-	CASSLDPGQGFYTF	TGTGCCAGCAGCTTAGATCCGGGACAGGGGTTCTACACCTTC
TRBD1	TRBJ1-5	TRBV15	few	CATSRKRQGMVQPQHF	TGTGCCACCAGCCGGAAACGACAGGGAATGGTTCAGCCCCAGCATTTT
-	TRBJ1-3	TRBV5-1	-	CASSLASGAGNTIYF	TGCGCCAGCAGCTTGGCCTCGGGGGCTGGAAACACCATATATTTT
TRBD1	TRBJ1-2	TRBV4-2	-	CASSQDRPGTGAADYGYTF	TGTGCCAGCAGCCAAGATCGGCCCGGGACAGGGGCCGCCGACTATGGCTACACCTTC
-	TRBJ2-4	TRBV7-2	-	CASSLLIQNIQYF	TGTGCCAGCAGCCTCCTAATCCAAAACATTCAGTACTTC
-	TRBJ2-1	TRBV21-1	-	CASSNLYSYNEQFF	TGTGCCAGCAGCAATTTATACTCCTACAATGAGCAGTTCTTC
-	TRBJ2-3	TRBV24-1	-	CATSDSTDTQYF	TGTGCCACCAGTGACTCCACAGATACGCAGTATTTT
TRBD1	TRBJ1-4	TRBV7-9	-	CASSSDRDVLGKLFF	TGTGCCAGCAGCTCGGACAGGGACGTGCTAGGAAAACTGTTTTTT
TRBD1	TRBJ1-2	TRBV5-1	-	CASSLTGGVDGYTF	TGCGCCAGCAGCTTGACAGGGGGCGTCGATGGCTACACCTTC
TRBD1	TRBJ1-1	TRBV15	-	CATNRDRENTEAFF	TGTGCCACCAACCGGGACAGGGAGAACACTGAAGCTTTCTTT
-	TRBJ2-1	TRBV21-1	once	CASSKWGPWTSGTYNEQFF	TGTGCCAGCAGCAAATGGGGACCCTGGACTAGCGGAACCTACAATGAGCAGTTCTTC
-	TRBJ1-2	TRBV7-6	-	CASSPDRNYGYTF	TGTGCCAGCAGCCCCGACAGGAACTATGGCTACACCTTC
TRBD1	TRBJ2-7	TRBV6-5	-	CASSYLGTGIFYEQYF	TGTGCCAGCAGTTACCTAGGGACAGGCATCTTCTACGAGCAGTACTTC
TRBD1	TRBJ2-6	TRBV19	-	CASSPEQGAPGANVLTF	TGTGCCAGTAGTCCCGAGCAGGGGGCTCCCGGGGCCAACGTCCTGACTTTC
TRBD1	TRBJ1-3	TRBV18	-	CASSPSPDRDSGNTIYF	TGTGCCAGCTCACCATCCCCCGACAGGGACTCTGGAAACACCATATATTTT
-	TRBJ1-2	TRBV12-3/TRBV12-4	-	CASSLRQYGYTF	TGTGCCAGCAGCCTCAGACAGTATGGCTACACCTTC
-	TRBJ2-7	TRBV6-5	-	CASSSDGYYEQYF	TGTGCCAGCAGTAGCGACGGCTACTACGAGCAGTACTTC
-	TRBJ2-2	TRBV27	-	CASSFSGTGELFF	TGTGCCAGCAGTTTCAGTGGCACCGGGGAGCTGTTTTTT
-	TRBJ1-1	TRBV30	-	CAWRTEQGQHSEAFF	TGTGCCTGGAGGACGGAACAGGGCCAACACTCCGAAGCTTTCTTT
-	TRBJ1-5	TRBV6-5	-	CASSQRASSAQPQHF	TGTGCCAGCAGTCAGAGGGCTTCGTCCGCTCAGCCCCAGCATTTT
-	TRBJ1-4	TRBV10-3	-	CATRPGATNEKLFF	TGTGCCACCCGTCCGGGAGCAACTAATGAAAAACTGTTTTTT
-	TRBJ2-5	TRBV30	-	CAWSMSGLGTETQYF	TGTGCCTGGAGTATGAGCGGGCTAGGGACAGAGACCCAGTACTTC
TRBD1	TRBJ1-1	TRBV5-1	-	CASSPGQGAFTGNTEAFF	TGCGCCAGCAGCCCCGGACAGGGGGCCTTCACAGGGAACACTGAAGCTTTCTTT
-	TRBJ1-5	TRBV5-6	few	CASSLYGTLNQPQHF	TGTGCCAGCAGCTTGTATGGGACATTGAATCAGCCCCAGCATTTT
-	TRBJ2-3	TRBV4-1	once	CASSQGERSTDTQYF	TGCGCCAGCAGCCAAGGAGAGAGGTCCACAGATACGCAGTATTTT
-	TRBJ1-2	TRBV19	-	CASSDTGRINNYGYTF	TGTGCCAGTAGTGACACAGGGAGAATAAACAACTATGGCTACACCTTC